Sequencing of this T cell receptor beta chain was carried out in a study of blood T cell repertoires in COVID-19. Study-wide background: Specimens from acute and convalescent COVID-19 originated in the United States, Italy and Spain. T cells, B-cell-depleted T cells, or PBMCs supplied cDNA or gDNA.

Data came from immunoSEQ multiplex PCR; TCRdb stores just in-frame clones and leaves some out. This table has more than 95,000 clones, around 84% appearing once. The ends lost 0 bases at V and 3 bases at J; junction bases unmatched: 5. The V gene's germline CDR1 is LGHDT and CDR2 YNNKEL (reference sequence). The CDR3 runs to 16 residues. The receptor was derived from a woman in her sixties in a cohort sampled during active or convalescent COVID-19. Sequencing was done on a sample of peripheral blood. V and J are TRBV3-1 (or the pseudogene TRBV3-2) and TRBJ2-4; 7 positions agree with TRBD1. CDR3 sequence reads: CASSQDSGGGKNIQYF. Written as DNA, the CDR3 is TGTGCCAGCAGCCAAGATTCAGGGGGTGGCAAAAACATTCAGTACTTC.